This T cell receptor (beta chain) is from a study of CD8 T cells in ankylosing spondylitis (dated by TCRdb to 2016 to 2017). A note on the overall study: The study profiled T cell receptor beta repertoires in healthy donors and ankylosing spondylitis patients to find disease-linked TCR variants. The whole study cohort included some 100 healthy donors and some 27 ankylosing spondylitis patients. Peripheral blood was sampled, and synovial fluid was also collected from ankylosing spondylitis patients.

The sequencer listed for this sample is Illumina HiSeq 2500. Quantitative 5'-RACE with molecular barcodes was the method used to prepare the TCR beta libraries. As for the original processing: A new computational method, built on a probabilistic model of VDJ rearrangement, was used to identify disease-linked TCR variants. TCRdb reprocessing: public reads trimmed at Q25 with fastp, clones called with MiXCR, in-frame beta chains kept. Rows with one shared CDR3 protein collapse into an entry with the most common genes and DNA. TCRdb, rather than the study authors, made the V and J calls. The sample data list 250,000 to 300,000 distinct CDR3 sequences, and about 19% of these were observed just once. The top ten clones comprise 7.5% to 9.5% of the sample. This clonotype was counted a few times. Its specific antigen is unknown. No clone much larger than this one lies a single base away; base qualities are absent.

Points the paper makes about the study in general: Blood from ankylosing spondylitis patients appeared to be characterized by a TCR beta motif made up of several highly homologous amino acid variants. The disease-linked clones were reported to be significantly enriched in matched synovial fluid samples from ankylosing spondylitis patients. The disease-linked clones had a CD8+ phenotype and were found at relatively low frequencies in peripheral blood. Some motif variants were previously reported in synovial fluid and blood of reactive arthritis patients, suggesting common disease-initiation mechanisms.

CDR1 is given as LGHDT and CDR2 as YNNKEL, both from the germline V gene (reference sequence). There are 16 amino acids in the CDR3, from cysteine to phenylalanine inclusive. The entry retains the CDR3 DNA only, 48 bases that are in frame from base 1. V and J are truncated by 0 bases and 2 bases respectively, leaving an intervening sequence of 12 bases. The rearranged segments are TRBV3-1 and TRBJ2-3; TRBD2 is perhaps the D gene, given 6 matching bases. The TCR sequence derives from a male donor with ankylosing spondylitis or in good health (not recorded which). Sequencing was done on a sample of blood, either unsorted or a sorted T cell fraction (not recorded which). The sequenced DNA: TGTGCCAGCAGCCAAGATGGGGGACTCTCCACAGATACGCAGTATTTT. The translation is CASSQDGGLSTDTQYF.